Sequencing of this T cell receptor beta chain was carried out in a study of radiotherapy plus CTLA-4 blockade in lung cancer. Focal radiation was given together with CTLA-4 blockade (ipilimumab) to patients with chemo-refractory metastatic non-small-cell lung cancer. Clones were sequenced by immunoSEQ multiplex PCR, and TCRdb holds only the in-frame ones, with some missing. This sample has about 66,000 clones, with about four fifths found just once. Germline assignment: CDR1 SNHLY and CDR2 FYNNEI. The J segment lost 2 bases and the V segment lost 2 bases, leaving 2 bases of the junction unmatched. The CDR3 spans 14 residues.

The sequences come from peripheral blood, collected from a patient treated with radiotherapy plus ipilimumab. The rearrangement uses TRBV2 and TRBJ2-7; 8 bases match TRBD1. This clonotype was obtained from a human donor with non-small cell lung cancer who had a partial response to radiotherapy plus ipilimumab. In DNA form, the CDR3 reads TGTGCCAGCAGTGAATGGACAGGGACCTACGAGCAGTACTTC. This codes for CASSEWTGTYEQYF.